The 29 T cell receptor beta chains in this list originate from one sample, sequenced in a study of cytomegalovirus exposure and HLA in healthy donors. The PCR made use of 60 Vbeta and 13 Jbeta primers. Some clones are missing from TCRdb's copy, which holds only in-frame ones; the method was immunoSEQ multiplex PCR. The sample lists about 68,000 clones, 80% to 90% occurring once. The specimen sequenced was PBMCs. These receptor sequences come from a human donor in good health.

V and J are TRBV5-1 and TRBJ2-5; 7 bases line up with TRBD1. CDR3 length: 15 amino acids. The germline gives CDR1 SGHRS, CDR2 YFSETQ. V gave up 4 bases and J gave up 1 base; unmatched junction bases: 7. CDR3 in DNA: TGCGCCAGCAGCCCCGAGACAGGGATCCAAGAGACCCAGTACTTC. Translated: CASSPETGIQETQYF.

V is TRBV5-1 and J is TRBJ1-6; 8 bases align to TRBD1. This CDR3 has 15 residues. Germline V gene data show CDR1 as SGHRS and CDR2 as YFSETQ. The J segment lost 10 bases and the V segment lost 4 bases, leaving 10 bases of the junction unmatched. The chain's CDR3 is CASSPETGESSPLHF. CDR3 nucleotides: TGCGCCAGCAGCCCTGAGACAGGGGAGAGCTCACCCCTCCACTTT.

The rearrangement links TRBV7-3 to TRBJ1-1; unclear D gene. Trimming stripped 4 bases from V and 2 bases from J, with 8 bases between. Germline V CDR1 and CDR2: SGHTA, FQGTGA. The CDR3 is made up of 13 amino acids. CDR3 nucleotide sequence: TGTGCCAGCAGCTACCCGGGAAACACTGAAGCTTTCTTT. This translates into CASSYPGNTEAFF.

The chain combines TRBV5-1 with TRBJ2-3, with TRBD2 identical over 9 bases. V dropped 2 bases and J dropped 4; count of bases not matched to a gene: 5. Germline CDR1 reads SGHRS; CDR2 reads YFSETQ. CDR3 length equals 15 residues. The CDR3 coding sequence is TGCGCCAGCAGCTTCGGGCTAGCGGGGTCAGATACGCAGTATTTT. Translated, it gives CASSFGLAGSDTQYF.

The J gene is TRBJ2-5, the V gene TRBV7-3, with TRBD1 matching 8 bases. CDR3 length: 15 residues. Looked up from germline, CDR1 is SGHTA and CDR2 is FQGTGA. Unmatched junction bases numbered 9, after V lost 4 bases and J lost 5 bases. CDR3 sequence reads: CASSSRTGSRETQYF. As DNA, the CDR3 is TGTGCCAGCAGCTCTAGGACAGGGAGTCGGGAGACCCAGTACTTC.

The chain is built from TRBV6-5 and TRBJ2-7; perhaps TRBD1 as D (6 bases). The CDR3 is made up of 13 amino acids. Trimming shortened V by 5 bases and J by 6 bases, and 14 bases separated the two germline ends. From germline, CDR1 is MNHEY and CDR2 SVGAGI. The CDR3 DNA sequence: TGTGCCAGCAGTCAGGGGTCAGCAACCGAGCAGTACTTC. This encodes CASSQGSATEQYF.

This sequence joins TRBV19 and TRBJ1-5, with TRBD1 identical over 7 bases. V lost 5 bases to trimming and J lost 2 bases; unmatched junction nucleotides: 9. Germline lookup yields CDR1 LNHDA and CDR2 SQIVND (reference sequence). This CDR3 has 16 residues. The CDR3 is CASSLNLGGGNQPQHF. In DNA form, the CDR3 reads TGTGCCAGTAGTCTCAATCTAGGGGGCGGCAATCAGCCCCAGCATTTT.

The rearrangement joins TRBV19 to TRBJ2-4; a weak D match, TRBD1 (6 bases). V lost 5 bases and J 9 bases, leaving 11 bases between the germline ends. From germline, CDR1 is LNHDA and CDR2 SQIVND (reference sequence). The CDR3 covers 12 residues. The CDR3 loop reads CASSPQGPIQYF. CDR3 DNA: TGTGCCAGTAGTCCCCAGGGGCCCATTCAGTACTTC. Full variable domain (remainder filled in from reference TRBV19 and TRBJ2-4): DGGITQSPKYLFRKEGQNVTLSCEQNLNHDAMYWYRQDPGQGLRLIYYSQIVNDFQKGDIAEGYSVSREKKESFPLTVTSAQKNPTAFYLCASSPQGPIQYFGAGTRLSVL.

The rearrangement joins TRBV7-3 to TRBJ1-6; possible D gene TRBD1, 6 bases. The germline gives CDR1 SGHTA, CDR2 FQGTGA. V lost 2 bases to trimming and J lost 5 bases, with 10 bases between them. The CDR3 contains 15 residues. The CDR3 bases are TGTGCCAGCAGCTTATCCACAGGGAATAATTCACCCCTCCACTTT. It encodes CASSLSTGNNSPLHF.

V gene TRBV25-1 combines with J gene TRBJ1-1, with 9 nucleotides matching TRBD1. Trimming at V came to 2 bases and at J to 5 bases, leaving 6 bases not matched to a gene. CDR1 and CDR2 from the germline V gene are MGHDK and SYGVNS. CDR3 length equals 15 residues. The CDR3 DNA is TGTGCCAGCAGTGAACCACAGGGGGCTGGTACTGAAGCTTTCTTT. Translation: CASSEPQGAGTEAFF.

This chain uses TRBV27 with TRBJ1-6; TRBD1 might be the D (6 bases). This CDR3 spans 14 amino acids. In germline, CDR1 is MNHEY, CDR2 SMNVEV (reference sequence). V was clipped by 6 bases and J by 6 bases, with 12 bases between them. This CDR3 reads CASREGQPNSPLHF. The DNA for the CDR3 is TGTGCCAGCAGGGAAGGACAGCCTAATTCACCCCTCCACTTT.

This chain uses TRBV4-1 with TRBJ2-7; weak D call: TRBD1 (6 bases). The CDR3 spans 16 residues. CDR1 and CDR2 from the germline V gene are MGHRA and YSYEKL. The V end lost 4 bases, the J end lost 0 bases, and 16 bases lay between the germline ends. CDR3 protein: CASSPLGHGSSYEQYF. The DNA for the CDR3 is TGCGCCAGCAGCCCCCTGGGACACGGAAGCTCCTACGAGCAGTACTTC.

The rearrangement links TRBV9 to TRBJ2-5; TRBD1 aligns across 8 bases. CDR1 and CDR2 (germline): SGDLS, YYNGEE. CDR3 length equals 16 residues. V trimming: 0 bases; J trimming: 1 base; junction bases outside the gene matches: 5. In DNA, the CDR3 is TGTGCCAGCAGCGTAGGGAGAGGGACAGGCCAAGAGACCCAGTACTTC. This encodes CASSVGRGTGQETQYF.

The chain joins TRBV28 to TRBJ2-7; a possible D gene is TRBD2 (5 bases). Germline lookup yields CDR1 MDHEN and CDR2 SYDVKM. V dropped 7 bases and J dropped 6 bases, with 22 bases sitting between them. This CDR3 is built from 15 residues. CDR3 bases: TGTGCCAGCACCCTGGGAGACCGTAAATCGGGCGAGCAGTACTTC. This encodes CASTLGDRKSGEQYF.

The genes are TRBV5-8 and TRBJ1-4; possibly TRBD1 for D (6 bases). The CDR3 has 15 amino acids. V lost 4 bases, J lost 8 bases, and 18 bases lay in between. From germline, CDR1 is SGHTS and CDR2 YDEGEE. The CDR3 here is CASSPGQLFDEKLFF. The CDR3 bases are TGTGCCAGCAGCCCCGGACAGCTTTTTGACGAAAAACTGTTTTTT.

This clone was counted between two and nine times. The chain employs TRBV5-8 and TRBJ2-7; 7 nucleotides match TRBD1. Losses at the gene ends were 0 bases for V and 3 bases for J; bases not matched to a gene: 3. This CDR3 comprises 14 residues. In germline, CDR1 is SGHTS, CDR2 YDEGEE. DNA of the CDR3: TGTGCCAGCAGCTTGGGGGACAGTGACTACGAGCAGTACTTC. Protein sequence: CASSLGDSDYEQYF.

This chain connects TRBV5-1 to TRBJ1-1; no firm D call. Germline CDR1 SGHRS, CDR2 YFSETQ. The CDR3 is 13 residues long. V lost 0 bases, J lost 5 bases, and 8 bases lay in between. The CDR3, as DNA: TGCGCCAGCAGCTTGGATACCGGGACTGAAGCTTTCTTT. Amino acid sequence: CASSLDTGTEAFF.

This sequence joins TRBV27 and TRBJ1-2; 7 bases match TRBD1. V lost 7 bases to trimming and J lost 8 bases; unmatched junction nucleotides: 10. The CDR3 consists of 13 residues. Per the germline V gene, CDR1 is MNHEY and CDR2 is SMNVEV (reference sequence). CDR3 bases: TGTGCCAGCACCCAGAAGGGGGCGTGGGGCTACACCTTC. The encoded protein is CASTQKGAWGYTF.

The chain couples TRBV5-1 to TRBJ2-7; 9 bases match TRBD1. Trimming removed 2 bases from V and 6 bases from J; junction bases left unmatched: 6. CDR3 length: 14 amino acids. Germline CDR1 reads SGHRS; CDR2 reads YFSETQ. The CDR3 protein is CASSLGQGRGEQYF. DNA of the CDR3: TGCGCCAGCAGCTTAGGACAGGGGAGGGGCGAGCAGTACTTC.

The chain links TRBV11-2 to TRBJ2-7, with TRBD1 identical over 8 bases. CDR1 and CDR2 from the germline V gene are SGHAT and FQNNGV. This CDR3 contains 13 residues. V was clipped by 6 bases and J by 3 bases; unmatched bases: 4. The CDR3 DNA reads as TGTGCCAGCAGGGAGACAGGGGTCTACGAGCAGTACTTC. It encodes CASRETGVYEQYF. Together with reference TRBV11-2 and TRBJ2-7, the CDR3 gives the full variable domain: EAGVAQSPRYKIIEKRQSVAFWCNPISGHATLYWYQQILGQGPKLLIQFQNNGVVDDSQLPKDRFSAERLKGVDSTLKIQPAKLEDSAVYLCASRETGVYEQYFGPGTRLTVT.

The J gene is TRBJ1-1, the V gene TRBV7-8; D is ambiguous. CDR3 size: 17 residues. Trimming removed 5 bases from V and 2 bases from J, with 21 bases in between. Germline CDR1 SGHVS, CDR2 FQNEAQ. The DNA for the CDR3 is TGTGCCAGCAGCCCTAACTCGGCGGGTAGTCTCAACACTGAAGCTTTCTTT. Translated, it gives CASSPNSAGSLNTEAFF.

The CDR3 protein is CASSTGESYGYTF. CDR3 bases: TGTGCCAGCAGCACCGGGGAGAGCTATGGCTACACCTTC. The J gene is TRBJ1-2, the V gene TRBV5-4; no reliable D call. The germline gives CDR1 SGHNT, CDR2 YYREEE (reference sequence). V lost 4 bases to trimming and J lost 4 bases, with 11 bases between them. The CDR3 covers 13 residues.

This clone was counted a few times. This rearrangement joins TRBV7-9 to TRBJ1-1; D is possibly TRBD1 (5 bases). Between the trimmed V and J ends, which lost 11 bases and 0 bases, there was a span of 16 bases. This CDR3 comprises 14 residues. Germline V gene sequence: CDR1 SEHNR, CDR2 FQNEAQ (reference sequence). This chain's CDR3 is CASTRGGLNTEAFF. DNA of the CDR3: TGTGCCTCAACGCGGGGCGGCCTGAACACTGAAGCTTTCTTT.

The chain employs TRBV19 and TRBJ1-2; 9 bases fit TRBD1. V lost 6 bases and J lost 5; bases outside the gene matches: 13. CDR1 is LNHDA and CDR2 is SQIVND in the germline V gene (reference sequence). The CDR3 spans 16 residues. The CDR3 loop is CASRSTGTGYGYGYTF. DNA for the CDR3: TGTGCCAGTAGATCGACCGGGACAGGGTACGGGTATGGCTACACCTTC. The variable domain in full, completed from reference TRBV19 and TRBJ1-2, reads DGGITQSPKYLFRKEGQNVTLSCEQNLNHDAMYWYRQDPGQGLRLIYYSQIVNDFQKGDIAEGYSVSREKKESFPLTVTSAQKNPTAFYLCASRSTGTGYGYGYTFGSGTRLTVV.

About this clone itself: This specimen includes other DNA sequences encoding the same CDR3. This chain connects TRBV19 to TRBJ2-5; possibly TRBD1 for D (5 bases). V was shortened by 9 bases and J by 2 bases, with 13 bases between the two germline ends. The CDR3 has 13 residues. CDR1 is LNHDA, CDR2 SQIVND, per germline (reference sequence). In DNA form, the CDR3 reads TGTGCCAGCTCTTCAGACAGACAAGAGACCCAGTACTTC. Protein sequence: CASSSDRQETQYF.

The chain is built from TRBV6-1 and TRBJ1-2, with TRBD1 as a possible D gene (6 bases). Germline values: CDR1 MNHNS, CDR2 SASEGT. Trimming stripped 8 bases from V and 8 bases from J, with 21 bases between. The CDR3 is 14 residues long. The CDR3 here is CASLIRGTIGGYTF. The DNA for the CDR3 is TGTGCCAGCCTAATCAGGGGTACAATAGGAGGCTACACCTTC.

V gene TRBV29-1 combines with J gene TRBJ1-1, with D possibly TRBD1 on 5 matching bases. V dropped 4 bases and J dropped 6 bases, with 18 bases sitting between them. Germline V gene lookup returns CDR1 SQVTM and CDR2 ANQGSEA. The CDR3 sequence is 14 residues long. The CDR3 region is CSVVGLNLKAEAFF. CDR3 nucleotide sequence: TGCAGCGTTGTGGGGCTAAATCTTAAAGCTGAAGCTTTCTTT. The full variable domain, its missing parts supplied by reference TRBV29-1 and TRBJ1-1, is SAVISQKPSRDICQRGTSLTIQCQVDSQVTMMFWYRQQPGQSLTLIATANQGSEATYESGFVIDKFPISRPNLTFSTLTVSNMSPEDSSIYLCSVVGLNLKAEAFFGQGTRLTVV.

This chain joins TRBV7-2 and TRBJ1-4; D possibly corresponds to TRBD1 (5 bases). The germline CDR1 and CDR2 sequences are SGHTA and FQGNSA. With 1 base removed from V and 5 bases from J, the gap between germline ends came to 11 bases. This CDR3 has 15 amino acids. In nucleotides, the CDR3 is TGTGCCAGCAGCTTAGTGCGGGGGACGAATGAAAAACTGTTTTTT. Residues: CASSLVRGTNEKLFF.

This chain connects TRBV27 to TRBJ1-5; D is uncertain. This CDR3 is built from 13 residues. Germline CDR1 is MNHEY and CDR2 is SMNVEV (reference sequence). Trimming stripped 3 bases from V and 6 bases from J, with 9 bases between. The CDR3: CASSFEEGQPQHF. In DNA, the CDR3 is TGTGCCAGCAGTTTCGAGGAGGGTCAGCCCCAGCATTTT.